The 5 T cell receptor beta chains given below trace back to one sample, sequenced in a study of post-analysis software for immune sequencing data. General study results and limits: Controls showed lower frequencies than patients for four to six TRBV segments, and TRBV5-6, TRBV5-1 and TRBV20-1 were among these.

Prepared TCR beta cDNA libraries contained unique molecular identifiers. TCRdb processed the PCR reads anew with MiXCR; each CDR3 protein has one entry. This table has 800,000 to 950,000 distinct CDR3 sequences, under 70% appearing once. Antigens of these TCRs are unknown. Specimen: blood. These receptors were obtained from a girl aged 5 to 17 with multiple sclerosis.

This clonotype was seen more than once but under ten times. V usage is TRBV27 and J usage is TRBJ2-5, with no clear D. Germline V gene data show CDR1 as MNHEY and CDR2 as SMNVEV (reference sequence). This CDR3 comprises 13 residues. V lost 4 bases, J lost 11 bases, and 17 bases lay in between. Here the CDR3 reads CASSWRPLGEQYF. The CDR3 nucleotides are TGTGCCAGCAGTTGGCGACCGTTGGGTGAGCAGTACTTC.

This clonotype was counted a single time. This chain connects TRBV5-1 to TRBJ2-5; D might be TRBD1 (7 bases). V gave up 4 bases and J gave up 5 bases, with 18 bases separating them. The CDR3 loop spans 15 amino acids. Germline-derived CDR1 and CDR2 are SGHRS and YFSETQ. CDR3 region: CASSRGVRGVETQYF. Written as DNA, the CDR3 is TGCGCCAGCAGCCGGGGCGTCAGGGGGGTGGAGACCCAGTACTTC.

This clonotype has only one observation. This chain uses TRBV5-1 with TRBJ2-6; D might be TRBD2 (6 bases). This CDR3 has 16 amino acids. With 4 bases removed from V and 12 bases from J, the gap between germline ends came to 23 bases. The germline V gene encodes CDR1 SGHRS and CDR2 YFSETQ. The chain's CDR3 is CASSRRGPEGGSVLTF. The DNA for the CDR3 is TGCGCCAGCAGCCGGCGGGGACCCGAGGGAGGTAGCGTCCTGACTTTC.

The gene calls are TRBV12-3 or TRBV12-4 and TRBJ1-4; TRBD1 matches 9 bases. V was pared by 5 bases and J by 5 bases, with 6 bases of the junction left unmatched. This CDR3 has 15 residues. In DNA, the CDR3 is TGTGCCAGCAGTCTGGGACAGGGCCAGAATGAAAAACTGTTTTTT. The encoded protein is CASSLGQGQNEKLFF.

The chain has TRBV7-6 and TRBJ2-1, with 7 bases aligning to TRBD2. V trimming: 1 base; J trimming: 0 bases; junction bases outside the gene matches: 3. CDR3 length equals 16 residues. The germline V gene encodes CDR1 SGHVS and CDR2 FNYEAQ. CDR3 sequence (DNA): TGTGCCAGCAGCTTAGGCCTAGCGGTCTCCTACAATGAGCAGTTCTTC. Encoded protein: CASSLGLAVSYNEQFF. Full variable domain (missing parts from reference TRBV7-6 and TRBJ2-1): GAGVSQSPRYKVTKRGQDVALRCDPISGHVSLYWYRQALGQGPEFLTYFNYEAQQDKSGLPNDRFSAERPEGSISTLTIQRTEQRDSAMYRCASSLGLAVSYNEQFFGPGTRLTVL.